This T cell receptor (beta chain) stems from a study of blood T cell repertoires in COVID-19 (dated by TCRdb to the early 2020s). About the investigation overall: The collaborator samples originated in the United States, Italy and Spain and spanned the acute and convalescent phases of COVID-19. The material from the prospective study consisted of cDNA or gDNA derived from T cells, B-cell-depleted T cells, or PBMCs. Deeply sampled blood TCRbeta repertoires from subjects exposed to, actively infected with, or recovered from COVID-19 were included in the dataset. A freely available public database, intended as a resource for researchers studying the immune response to SARS-CoV-2, is where the repertoires were released. The samples were drawn from the first 160 participants of the ongoing ImmuneRACE study and from 1,254 subjects provided by 6 global collaborators. Nearly every sample came with metadata listing a de-identified subject ID, COVID-19 status, age in years and sex. Where available, HLA class I and class II types were taken from metadata supplied by the sample provider and were not determined by assay-based typing. Results and caveats for the whole study, not just this receptor: The amount of clinical and demographic metadata varied by source and participant and was provided uncurated.

As regards this clone: Its antigen is unknown. One base away there is no much larger clone; base qualities are not given.

From the cysteine up to the phenylalanine, the CDR3 has a length of 13 residues. Only CDR3 DNA remains: 39 bases, in frame from the first base. Trimming costs V 3 bases and J 1 base, and their ends lie 6 bases apart. Participants in the prospective study were enrolled through a virtual design, were aged about 18 to 90 years, and lived in approximately 25 United States geographic areas. To assign participants to cohorts, the prospective study relied on clinical history that participants themselves reported in a screening survey and a study questionnaire. Recovered participants in ImmuneRACE Cohort 3 were defined by two consecutive negative NP/OP PCR tests, clearance by a healthcare professional, or resolution of symptoms. In the prospective study, mobile phlebotomists collected whole blood, serum and a nasopharyngeal or oropharyngeal swab from each participant. Over an approximately 2-month period, participants in the prospective study had the option of providing additional blood draws and questionnaires. Prospective study blood samples were shipped either frozen or at room temperature before DNA extraction.

TCRbeta CDR3 regions were amplified from genomic DNA by means of the immunoSEQ Assay, a bias-controlled multiplex PCR. The authors' analysis ran thus. The number of nucleated cells in each sample was estimated from the amplification of reference gene primers within the assay. To quantify the absolute abundance of each unique TCRbeta CDR3 rearrangement, sequence reads were collapsed and filtered. Productive Simpson clonality was computed per sample as the square root of Simpson's diversity index over productive rearrangements. TCRdb obtained this table from immuneACCESS and retained in-frame rearrangements with V and J assigned. These tables miss some clones; where compared with another copy, unresolved V genes account for less than half of the shortfall, and the remainder is unexplained. V and J calls plus clone size are reproduced from that table; the DNA served to infer D and trimming. This sample gives hundreds of thousands of clones in total; around 88% of them show up just once. Approximately 6% of the sample is held by the ten biggest clonotypes.

Sequencing was done on a sample of PBMCs or T cells enriched from blood (not recorded which). This TCR was sampled from a woman aged 40 to 55 who had recovered from COVID-19. This receptor chain uses TRBV12-3 or TRBV12-4 and TRBJ1-1, with no confident D gene call. Here the CDR3 is given as CASSLGENTEAFF. The DNA sequence reads TGTGCCAGCAGTTTGGGAGAGAACACTGAAGCTTTCTTT.